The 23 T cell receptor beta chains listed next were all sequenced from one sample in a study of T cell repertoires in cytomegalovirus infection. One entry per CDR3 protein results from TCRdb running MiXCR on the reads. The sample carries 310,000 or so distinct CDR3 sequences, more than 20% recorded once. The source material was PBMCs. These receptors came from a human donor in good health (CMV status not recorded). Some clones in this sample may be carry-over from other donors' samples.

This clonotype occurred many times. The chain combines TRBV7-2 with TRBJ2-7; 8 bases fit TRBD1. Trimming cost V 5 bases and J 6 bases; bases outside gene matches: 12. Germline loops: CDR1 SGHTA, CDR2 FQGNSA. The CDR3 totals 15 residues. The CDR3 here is CASSGGTGQLGEQYF. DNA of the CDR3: TGTGCCAGCAGCGGGGGGACAGGACAACTAGGCGAGCAGTACTTC.

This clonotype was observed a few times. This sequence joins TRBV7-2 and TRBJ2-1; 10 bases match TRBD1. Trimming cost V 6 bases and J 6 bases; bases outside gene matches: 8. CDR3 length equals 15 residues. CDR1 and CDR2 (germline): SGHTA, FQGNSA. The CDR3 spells CASSSGTGEGNEQFF. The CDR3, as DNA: TGTGCCAGCAGTTCCGGGACAGGGGAGGGCAATGAGCAGTTCTTC.

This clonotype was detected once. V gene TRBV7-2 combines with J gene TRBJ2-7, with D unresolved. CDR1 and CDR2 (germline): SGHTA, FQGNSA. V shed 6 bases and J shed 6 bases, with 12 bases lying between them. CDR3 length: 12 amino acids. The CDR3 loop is CASRAASAEQYV. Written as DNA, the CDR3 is TGTGCCAGCAGGGCTGCGAGCGCCGAGCAGTACGTC.

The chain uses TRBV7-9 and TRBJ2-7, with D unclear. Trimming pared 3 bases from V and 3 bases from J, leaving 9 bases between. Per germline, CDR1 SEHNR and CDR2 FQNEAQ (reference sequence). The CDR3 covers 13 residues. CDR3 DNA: TGTGCCAGCAGCTTTCATGAAAACTACGAGCAGTACTTC. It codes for CASSFHENYEQYF.

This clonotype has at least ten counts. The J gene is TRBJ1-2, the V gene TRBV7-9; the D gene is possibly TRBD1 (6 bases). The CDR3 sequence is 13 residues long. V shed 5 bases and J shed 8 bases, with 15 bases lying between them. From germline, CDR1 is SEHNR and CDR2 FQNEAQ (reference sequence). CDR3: CASSVQGLGGYTF. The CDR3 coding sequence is TGTGCCAGCAGCGTACAGGGTTTAGGGGGCTACACCTTC.

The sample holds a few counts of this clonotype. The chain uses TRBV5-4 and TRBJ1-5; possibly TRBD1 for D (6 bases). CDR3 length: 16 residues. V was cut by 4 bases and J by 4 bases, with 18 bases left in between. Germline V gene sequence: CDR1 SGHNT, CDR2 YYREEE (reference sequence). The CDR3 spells CASSQQGLAGNQPQHF. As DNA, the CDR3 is TGTGCCAGCAGCCAACAGGGTCTAGCGGGTAATCAGCCCCAGCATTTT.

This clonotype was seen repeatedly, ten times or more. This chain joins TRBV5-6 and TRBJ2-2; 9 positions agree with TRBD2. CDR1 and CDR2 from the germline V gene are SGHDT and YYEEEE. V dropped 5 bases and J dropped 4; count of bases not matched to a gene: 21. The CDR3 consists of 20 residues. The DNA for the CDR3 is TGTGCCAGCAGTCATGACATCGATATAGCGGGAGTGTGGAGCACCGGGGAGCTGTTTTTT. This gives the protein CASSHDIDIAGVWSTGELFF.

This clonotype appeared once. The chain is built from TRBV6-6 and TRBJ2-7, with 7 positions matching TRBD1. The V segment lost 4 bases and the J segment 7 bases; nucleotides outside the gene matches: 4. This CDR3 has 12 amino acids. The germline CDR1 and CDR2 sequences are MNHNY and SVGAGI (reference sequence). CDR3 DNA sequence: TGTGCCAGCAGTTCACAGGGGTGGGAGCAGTACTTC. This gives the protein CASSSQGWEQYF.

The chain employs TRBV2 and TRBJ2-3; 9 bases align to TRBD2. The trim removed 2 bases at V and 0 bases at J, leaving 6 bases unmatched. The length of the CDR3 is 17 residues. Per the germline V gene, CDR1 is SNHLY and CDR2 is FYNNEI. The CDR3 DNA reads TGTGCCAGCAGTGAATTAGGACTAGCGACCAGCACAGATACGCAGTATTTT. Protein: CASSELGLATSTDTQYF.

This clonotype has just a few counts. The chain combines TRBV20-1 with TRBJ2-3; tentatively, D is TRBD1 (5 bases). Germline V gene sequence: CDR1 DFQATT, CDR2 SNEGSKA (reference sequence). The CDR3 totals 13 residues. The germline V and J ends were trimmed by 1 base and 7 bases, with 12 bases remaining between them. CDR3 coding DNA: TGCAGTGCTAGAGTTAATGCAGGGAATACGCAGTATTTT. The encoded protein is CSARVNAGNTQYF.

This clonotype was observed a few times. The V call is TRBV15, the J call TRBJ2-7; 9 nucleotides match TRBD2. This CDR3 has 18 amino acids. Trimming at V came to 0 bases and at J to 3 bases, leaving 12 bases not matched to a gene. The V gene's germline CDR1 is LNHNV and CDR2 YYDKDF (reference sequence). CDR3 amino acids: CATSRDLGGLAGSYEQYF. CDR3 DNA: TGTGCCACCAGCAGAGACCTTGGTGGGCTAGCGGGAAGCTACGAGCAGTACTTC.

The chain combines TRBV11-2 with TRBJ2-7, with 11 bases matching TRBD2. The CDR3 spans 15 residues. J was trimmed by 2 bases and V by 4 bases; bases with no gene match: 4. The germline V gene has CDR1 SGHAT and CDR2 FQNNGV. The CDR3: CASSYRLAGTYEQYF. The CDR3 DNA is TGTGCCAGCAGCTACCGACTAGCGGGGACCTACGAGCAGTACTTC.

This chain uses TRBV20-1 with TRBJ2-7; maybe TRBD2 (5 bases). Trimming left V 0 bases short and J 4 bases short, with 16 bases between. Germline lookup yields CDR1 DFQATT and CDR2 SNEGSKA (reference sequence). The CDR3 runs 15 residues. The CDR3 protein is CSARDPSKADYEQYF. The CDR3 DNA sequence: TGCAGTGCTAGAGATCCTTCGAAAGCGGATTACGAGCAGTACTTC.

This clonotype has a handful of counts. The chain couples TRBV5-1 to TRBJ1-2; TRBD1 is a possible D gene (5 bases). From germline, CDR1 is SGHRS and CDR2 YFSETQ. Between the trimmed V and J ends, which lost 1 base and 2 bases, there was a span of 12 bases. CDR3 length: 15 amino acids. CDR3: CASSLSVGANYGYTF. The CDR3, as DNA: TGCGCCAGCAGCTTGAGTGTAGGGGCGAACTATGGCTACACCTTC.

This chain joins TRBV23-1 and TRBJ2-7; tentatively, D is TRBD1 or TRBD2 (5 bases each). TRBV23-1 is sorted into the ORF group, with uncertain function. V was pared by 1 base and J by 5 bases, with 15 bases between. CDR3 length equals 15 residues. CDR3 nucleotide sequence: TGCGCCAGCAGTCAATGGTCAGAGAGGGACCACGAGCAGTACTTC. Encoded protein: CASSQWSERDHEQYF.

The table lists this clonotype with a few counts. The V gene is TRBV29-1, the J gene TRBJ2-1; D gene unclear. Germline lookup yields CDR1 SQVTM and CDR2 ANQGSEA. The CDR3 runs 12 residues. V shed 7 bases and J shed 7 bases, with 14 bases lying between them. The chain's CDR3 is CSGYTPPNEQFF. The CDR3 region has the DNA TGCAGCGGCTATACCCCCCCAAATGAGCAGTTCTTC.

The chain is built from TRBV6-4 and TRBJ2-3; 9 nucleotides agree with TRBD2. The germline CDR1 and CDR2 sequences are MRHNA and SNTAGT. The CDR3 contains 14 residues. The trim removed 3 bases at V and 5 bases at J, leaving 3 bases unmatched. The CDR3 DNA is TGTGCCAGCAGTGAAGCGGGGGGTCGAGATACGCAGTATTTT. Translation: CASSEAGGRDTQYF.

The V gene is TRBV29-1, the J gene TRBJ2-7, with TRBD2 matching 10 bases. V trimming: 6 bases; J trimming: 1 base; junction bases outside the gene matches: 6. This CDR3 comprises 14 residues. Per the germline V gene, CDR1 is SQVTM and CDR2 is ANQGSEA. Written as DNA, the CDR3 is TGCAGCGTAAGGACTAGCGGAGATTCCTACGAGCAGTACTTC. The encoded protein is CSVRTSGDSYEQYF.

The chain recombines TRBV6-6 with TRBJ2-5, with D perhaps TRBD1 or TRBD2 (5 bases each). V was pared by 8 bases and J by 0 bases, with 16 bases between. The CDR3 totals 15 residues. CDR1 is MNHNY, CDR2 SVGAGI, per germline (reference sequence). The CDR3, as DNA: TGTGCCAGCCGTTGGGGACCACTGTACCAAGAGACCCAGTACTTC. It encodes CASRWGPLYQETQYF.

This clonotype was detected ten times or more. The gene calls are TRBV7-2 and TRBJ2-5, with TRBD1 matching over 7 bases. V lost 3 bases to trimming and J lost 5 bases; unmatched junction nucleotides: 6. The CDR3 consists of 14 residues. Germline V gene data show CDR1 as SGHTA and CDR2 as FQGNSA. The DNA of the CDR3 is TGTGCCAGCAGCTTGCAACAGGGGTCCGAGACCCAGTACTTC. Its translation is CASSLQQGSETQYF.

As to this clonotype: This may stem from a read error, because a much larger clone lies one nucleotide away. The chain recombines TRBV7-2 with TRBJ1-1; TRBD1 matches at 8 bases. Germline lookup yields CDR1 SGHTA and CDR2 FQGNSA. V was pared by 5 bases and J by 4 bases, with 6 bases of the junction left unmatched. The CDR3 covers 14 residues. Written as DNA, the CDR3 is TGTGCCAGCAGCGTACAGGGGGACGGCACTGAAGCTTTCTTT. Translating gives CASSVQGDGTEAFF. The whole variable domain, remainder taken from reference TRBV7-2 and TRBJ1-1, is GAGVSQSPSNKVTEKGKDVELRCDPISGHTALYWYRQSLGQGLEFLIYFQGNSAPDKSGLPSDRFSAERTGGSVSTLTIQRTQQEDSAVYLCASSVQGDGTEAFFGQGTRLTVV.

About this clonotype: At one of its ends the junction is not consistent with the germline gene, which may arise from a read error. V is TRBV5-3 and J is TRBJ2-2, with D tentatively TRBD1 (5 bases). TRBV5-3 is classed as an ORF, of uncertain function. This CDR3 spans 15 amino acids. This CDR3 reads CASSSQVPSSGELFF. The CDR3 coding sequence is TGTGCCAGCAGCTCACAGGTTCCCTCTTCCGGGGAGCTGTTTTTT.

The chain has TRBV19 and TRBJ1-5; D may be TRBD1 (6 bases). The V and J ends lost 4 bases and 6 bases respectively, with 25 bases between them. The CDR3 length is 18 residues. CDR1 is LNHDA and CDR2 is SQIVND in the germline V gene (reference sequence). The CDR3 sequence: CASSTGIGGHQAAQPQHF. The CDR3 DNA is TGTGCCAGTAGTACCGGAATTGGGGGACATCAAGCCGCTCAGCCCCAGCATTTT.